This TCR beta chain emerged from a study of cytomegalovirus exposure and HLA in healthy donors. V trimming: 0 bases; J trimming: 7 bases; junction bases outside the gene matches: 5. Germline V gives CDR1 SGHKS, CDR2 YYEKEE (reference sequence). The CDR3 runs to 16 residues. This clone appeared a few times. A multiplex PCR was run with 60 Vbeta primers and 13 Jbeta primers. Repertoires were generated with immunoSEQ multiplex PCR, while TCRdb's copy carries only in-frame clones and drops some. The sample lists under 200,000 clones; over 80% were seen once. This sequence joins TRBV5-5 and TRBJ2-2; TRBD1 aligns across 11 bases. The sample was PBMCs. The clonotype originates from a male donor in good health and CMV-seronegative. CDR3 sequence (DNA): TGTGCCAGCAGCTTGGGGACAGGGGGCCGAAACGGGGAGCTGTTTTTT. The encoded protein is CASSLGTGGRNGELFF.